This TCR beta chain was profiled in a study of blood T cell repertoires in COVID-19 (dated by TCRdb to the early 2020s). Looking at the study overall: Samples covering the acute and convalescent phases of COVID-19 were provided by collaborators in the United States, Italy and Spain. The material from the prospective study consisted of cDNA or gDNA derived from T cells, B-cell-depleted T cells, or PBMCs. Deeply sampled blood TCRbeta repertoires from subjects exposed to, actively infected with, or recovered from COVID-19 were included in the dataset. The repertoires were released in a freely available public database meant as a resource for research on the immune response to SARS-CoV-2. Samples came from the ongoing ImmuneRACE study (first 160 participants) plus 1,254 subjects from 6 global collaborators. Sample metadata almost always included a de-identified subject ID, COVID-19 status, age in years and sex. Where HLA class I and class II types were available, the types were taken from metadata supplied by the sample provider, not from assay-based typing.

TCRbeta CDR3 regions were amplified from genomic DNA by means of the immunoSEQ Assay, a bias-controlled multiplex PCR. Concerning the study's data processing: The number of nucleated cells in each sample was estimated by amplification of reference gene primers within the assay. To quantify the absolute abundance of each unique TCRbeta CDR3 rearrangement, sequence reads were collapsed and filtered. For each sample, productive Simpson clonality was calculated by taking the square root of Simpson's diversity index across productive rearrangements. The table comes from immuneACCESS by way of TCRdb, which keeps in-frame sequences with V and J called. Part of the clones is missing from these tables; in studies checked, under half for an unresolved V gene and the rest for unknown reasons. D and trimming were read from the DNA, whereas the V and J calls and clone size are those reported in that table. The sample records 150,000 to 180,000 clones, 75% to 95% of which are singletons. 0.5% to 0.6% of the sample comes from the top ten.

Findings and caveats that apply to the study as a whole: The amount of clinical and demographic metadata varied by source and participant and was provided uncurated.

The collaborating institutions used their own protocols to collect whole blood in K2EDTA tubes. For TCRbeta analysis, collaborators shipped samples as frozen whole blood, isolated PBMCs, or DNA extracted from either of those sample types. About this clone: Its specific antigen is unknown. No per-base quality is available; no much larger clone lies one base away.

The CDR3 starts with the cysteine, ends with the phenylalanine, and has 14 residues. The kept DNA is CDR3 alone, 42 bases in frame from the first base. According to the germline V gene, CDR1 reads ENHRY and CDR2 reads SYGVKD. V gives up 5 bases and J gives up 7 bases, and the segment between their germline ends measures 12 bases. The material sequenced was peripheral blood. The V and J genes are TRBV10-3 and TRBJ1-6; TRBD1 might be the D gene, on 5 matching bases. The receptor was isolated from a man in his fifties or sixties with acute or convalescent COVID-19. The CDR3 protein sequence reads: CAISLGGENSPLHF. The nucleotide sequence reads TGTGCCATCAGTCTCGGAGGGGAAAATTCACCCCTCCACTTT.